This T cell receptor beta chain was identified in a study of T cell responses to AZD1222 COVID-19 vaccine. Germline CDR1 is MNHEY and CDR2 is SMNVEV (reference sequence). Trimming at V came to 8 bases and at J to 2 bases, leaving 6 bases not matched to a gene. This CDR3 spans 14 amino acids. Remarks on this clone: No antigen is known for it.

Notes on the study in general: Repertoires in all cases were sampled only once the peak T cell response had passed. Spike as a whole was targeted by vaccine-associated CD4 TCRs, dominant at 160-218 and 743-854. Mostly white British, mostly female donors; authors suggested clonal diversity may be underestimated. The study found Spike-specific TCR breadth and depth rose after two AZD1222 doses.

Sequenced by immunoSEQ multiplex PCR; TCRdb stores in-frame clones only, minus some. Of over 120,000 clones listed, about nine tenths are singletons. The source of this sequence is an adult who received the AZD1222 COVID-19 vaccine. The specimen was peripheral blood, collected 28 days after the second AZD1222 dose. The chain couples TRBV27 to TRBJ2-3; 8 nucleotides align to TRBD1. The CDR3 loop reads CASAGTGHTDTQYF. The CDR3 nucleotides are TGTGCCAGCGCTGGGACAGGACACACAGATACGCAGTATTTT.